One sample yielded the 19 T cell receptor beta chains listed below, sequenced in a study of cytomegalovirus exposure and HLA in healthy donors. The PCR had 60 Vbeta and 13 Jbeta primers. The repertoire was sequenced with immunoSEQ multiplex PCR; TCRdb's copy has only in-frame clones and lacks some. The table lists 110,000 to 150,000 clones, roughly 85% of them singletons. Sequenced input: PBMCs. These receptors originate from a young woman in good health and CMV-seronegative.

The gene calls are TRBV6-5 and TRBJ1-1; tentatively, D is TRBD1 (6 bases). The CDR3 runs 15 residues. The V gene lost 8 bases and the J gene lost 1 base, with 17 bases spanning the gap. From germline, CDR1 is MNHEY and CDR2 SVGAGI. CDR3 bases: TGTGCCAGCCAAAGAACAGGGTCCGGGAACACTGAAGCTTTCTTT. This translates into CASQRTGSGNTEAFF.

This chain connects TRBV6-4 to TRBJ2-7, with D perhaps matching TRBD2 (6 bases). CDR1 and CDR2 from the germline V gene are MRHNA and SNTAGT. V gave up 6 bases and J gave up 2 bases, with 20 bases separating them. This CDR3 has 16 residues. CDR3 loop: CASSQTGGLSPYEQYF. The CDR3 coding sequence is TGTGCCAGCAGCCAGACCGGGGGACTTTCACCCTACGAGCAGTACTTC.

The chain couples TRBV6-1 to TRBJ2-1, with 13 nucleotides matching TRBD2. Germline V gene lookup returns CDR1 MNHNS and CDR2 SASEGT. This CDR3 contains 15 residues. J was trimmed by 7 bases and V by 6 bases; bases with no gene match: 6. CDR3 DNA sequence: TGTGCCAGCAGACCGGGACTAGCGGGGAAAAATGAGCAGTTCTTC. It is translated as CASRPGLAGKNEQFF.

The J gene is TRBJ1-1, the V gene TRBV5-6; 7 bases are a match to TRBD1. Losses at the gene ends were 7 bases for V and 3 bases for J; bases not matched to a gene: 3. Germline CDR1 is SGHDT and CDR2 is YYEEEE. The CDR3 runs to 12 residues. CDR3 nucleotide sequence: TGTGCCAGCGGGGGGACAGACACTGAAGCTTTCTTT. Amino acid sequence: CASGGTDTEAFF. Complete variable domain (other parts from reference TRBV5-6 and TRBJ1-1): DAGVTQSPTHLIKTRGQQVTLRCSPKSGHDTVSWYQQALGQGPQFIFQYYEEEERQRGNFPDRFSGHQFPNYSSELNVNALLLGDSALYLCASGGTDTEAFFGQGTRLTVV.

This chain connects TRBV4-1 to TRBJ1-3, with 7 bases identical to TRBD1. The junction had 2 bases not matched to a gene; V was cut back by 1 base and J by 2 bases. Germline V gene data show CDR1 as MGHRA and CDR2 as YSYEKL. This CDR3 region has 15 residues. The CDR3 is CASSQGQGAGNTIYF. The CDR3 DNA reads TGCGCCAGCAGCCAAGGACAGGGTGCTGGAAACACCATATATTTT.

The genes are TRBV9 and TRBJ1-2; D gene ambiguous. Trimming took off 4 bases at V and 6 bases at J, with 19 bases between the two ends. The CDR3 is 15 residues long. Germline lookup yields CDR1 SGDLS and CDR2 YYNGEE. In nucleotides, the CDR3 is TGTGCCAGCAGCTACGACGACGCGGACTTAGATGGCTACACCTTC. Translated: CASSYDDADLDGYTF. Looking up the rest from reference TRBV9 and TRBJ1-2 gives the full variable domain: DSGVTQTPKHLITATGQRVTLRCSPRSGDLSVYWYQQSLDQGLQFLIQYYNGEERAKGNILERFSAQQFPDLHSELNLSSLELGDSALYFCASSYDDADLDGYTFGSGTRLTVV.

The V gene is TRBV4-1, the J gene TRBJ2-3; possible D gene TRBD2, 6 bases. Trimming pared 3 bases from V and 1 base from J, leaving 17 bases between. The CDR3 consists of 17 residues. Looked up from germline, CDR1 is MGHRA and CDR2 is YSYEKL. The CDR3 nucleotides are TGCGCCAGCAGCCATGGGAGGAAGGTGGGGGGCACAGATACGCAGTATTTT. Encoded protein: CASSHGRKVGGTDTQYF.

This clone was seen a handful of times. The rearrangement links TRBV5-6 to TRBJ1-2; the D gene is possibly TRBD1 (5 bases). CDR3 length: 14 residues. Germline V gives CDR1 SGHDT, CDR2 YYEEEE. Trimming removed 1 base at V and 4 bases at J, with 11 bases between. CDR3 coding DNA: TGTGCCAGCAGCTTGAAGACAGCTAGCTATGGCTACACCTTC. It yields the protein CASSLKTASYGYTF.

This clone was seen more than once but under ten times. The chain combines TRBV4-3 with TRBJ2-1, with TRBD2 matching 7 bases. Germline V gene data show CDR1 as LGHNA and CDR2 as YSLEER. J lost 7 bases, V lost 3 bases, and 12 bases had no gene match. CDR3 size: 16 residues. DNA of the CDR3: TGCGCCAGCAGCCAGGAGGCGGGGGACGCCCCTAATGAGCAGTTCTTC. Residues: CASSQEAGDAPNEQFF.

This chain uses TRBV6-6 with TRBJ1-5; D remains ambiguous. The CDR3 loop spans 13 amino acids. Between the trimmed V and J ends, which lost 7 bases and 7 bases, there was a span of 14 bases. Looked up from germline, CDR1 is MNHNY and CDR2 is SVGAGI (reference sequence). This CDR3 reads CASTSHSQQPQHF. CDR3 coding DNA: TGTGCCAGCACTTCCCACAGCCAACAGCCCCAGCATTTT.

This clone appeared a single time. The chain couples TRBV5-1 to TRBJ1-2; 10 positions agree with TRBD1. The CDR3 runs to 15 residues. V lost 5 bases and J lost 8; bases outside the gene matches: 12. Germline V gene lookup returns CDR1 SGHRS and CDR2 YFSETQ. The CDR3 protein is CASSYETGGAGGYTF. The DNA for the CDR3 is TGCGCCAGCAGTTACGAGACAGGGGGCGCGGGAGGCTACACCTTC.

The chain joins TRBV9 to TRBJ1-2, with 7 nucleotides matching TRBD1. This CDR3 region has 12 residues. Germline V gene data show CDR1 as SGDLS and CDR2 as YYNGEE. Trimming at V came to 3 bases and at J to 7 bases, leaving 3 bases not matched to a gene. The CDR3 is CASSARDSGYTF. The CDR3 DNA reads TGTGCCAGCAGCGCCCGGGACAGTGGCTACACCTTC.

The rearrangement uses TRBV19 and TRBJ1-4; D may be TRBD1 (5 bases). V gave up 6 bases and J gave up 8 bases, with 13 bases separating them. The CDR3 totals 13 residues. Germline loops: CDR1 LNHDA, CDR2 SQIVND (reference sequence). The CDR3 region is CASSPPRGEKLFF. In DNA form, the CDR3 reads TGTGCCAGTAGCCCCCCCCGGGGGGAAAAACTGTTTTTT.

The CDR3 protein is CASSLPGTRQETQYF. In nucleotides, the CDR3 is TGTGCCAGCAGTCTCCCCGGGACTCGCCAAGAGACCCAGTACTTC. The V and J genes are TRBV11-2 and TRBJ2-5, with D maybe TRBD2 (6 bases). V lost 6 bases to trimming and J lost 1 base, with 15 bases between them. CDR3 length: 15 amino acids. Looked up from germline, CDR1 is SGHAT and CDR2 is FQNNGV.

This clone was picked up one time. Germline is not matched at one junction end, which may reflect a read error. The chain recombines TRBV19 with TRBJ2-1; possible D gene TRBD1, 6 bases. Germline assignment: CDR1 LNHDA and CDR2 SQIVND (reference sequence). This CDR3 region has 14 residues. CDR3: CASSLPLRGNGQFF. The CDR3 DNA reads TGTGCCAGTAGTCTTCCCCTCAGGGGTAATGGGCAGTTCTTC.

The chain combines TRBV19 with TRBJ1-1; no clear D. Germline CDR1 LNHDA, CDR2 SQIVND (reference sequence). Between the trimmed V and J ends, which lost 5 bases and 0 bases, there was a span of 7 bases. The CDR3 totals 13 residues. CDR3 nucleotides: TGTGCCAGTAGTCCCTCAGTGAACACTGAAGCTTTCTTT. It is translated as CASSPSVNTEAFF.

CDR3 sequence (DNA): TGTGCCAGCAGATTGCCGGGGGGTAATGAAAAACTGTTTTTT. Its translation: CASRLPGGNEKLFF. V usage is TRBV27 and J usage is TRBJ1-4; TRBD1 might be the D (5 bases). Trimming cost V 6 bases and J 4 bases, with 12 bases left between them. The CDR3 extends over 14 amino acids. Germline V CDR1 and CDR2: MNHEY, SMNVEV (reference sequence).

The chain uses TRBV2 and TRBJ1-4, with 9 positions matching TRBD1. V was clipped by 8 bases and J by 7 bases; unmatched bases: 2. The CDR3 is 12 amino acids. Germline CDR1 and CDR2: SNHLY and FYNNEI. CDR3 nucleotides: TGTGCCAGCGGGACAGGGATTGAAAAACTGTTTTTT. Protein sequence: CASGTGIEKLFF.

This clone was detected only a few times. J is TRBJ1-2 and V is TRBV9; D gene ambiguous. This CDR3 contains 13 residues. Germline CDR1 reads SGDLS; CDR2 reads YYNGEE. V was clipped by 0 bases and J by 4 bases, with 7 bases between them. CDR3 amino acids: CASSVGSLYGYTF. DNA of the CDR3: TGTGCCAGCAGCGTAGGCAGTCTCTATGGCTACACCTTC. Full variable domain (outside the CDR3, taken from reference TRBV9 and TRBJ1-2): DSGVTQTPKHLITATGQRVTLRCSPRSGDLSVYWYQQSLDQGLQFLIQYYNGEERAKGNILERFSAQQFPDLHSELNLSSLELGDSALYFCASSVGSLYGYTFGSGTRLTVV.